One and the same sample provided the 30 T cell receptor beta chains below, sequenced in a study of cytomegalovirus exposure and HLA in healthy donors. In the PCR, 60 Vbeta and 13 Jbeta primers were used. Some clones are missing from TCRdb's copy, which holds only in-frame ones; the method was immunoSEQ multiplex PCR. The data hold about 140,000 clones, with more than 70% observed a single time. The sequenced sample consisted of PBMCs. All receptors derive from a man in his fifties in good health and CMV-seronegative.

This clone turned up a few times. The chain couples TRBV25-1 to TRBJ1-2; D not certain. The V end was cut by 1 base, the J end by 8 bases, with 14 bases between. This CDR3 is 14 amino acids long. From germline, CDR1 is MGHDK and CDR2 SYGVNS. CDR3 amino acids: CASSELTPSRGYTF. CDR3 nucleotides: TGTGCCAGCAGTGAATTAACACCTAGTAGGGGCTACACCTTC.

The V gene is TRBV7-9, the J gene TRBJ2-2; a possible D gene is TRBD1 (5 bases). The CDR3 has 15 amino acids. Between the trimmed V and J ends, which lost 6 bases and 1 base, there was a span of 12 bases. In germline, CDR1 is SEHNR, CDR2 FQNEAQ (reference sequence). DNA of the CDR3: TGTGCCAGCAGACCTGGGGCGATGAACACCGGGGAGCTGTTTTTT. Amino acids: CASRPGAMNTGELFF.

Worth noting for this clone: This specimen includes other DNA sequences encoding the same CDR3. The CDR3 region is CASSLALAGSTDTQYF. The CDR3 region has the DNA TGCGCCAGCAGCTTGGCCCTAGCGGGGAGCACAGATACGCAGTATTTT. This sequence joins TRBV5-1 and TRBJ2-3; 9 nucleotides agree with TRBD2. Trimming at V came to 0 bases and at J to 0 bases, leaving 2 bases not matched to a gene. There are 16 residues in the CDR3. Germline V lookup: CDR1 SGHRS, CDR2 YFSETQ.

This rearrangement joins TRBV30 to TRBJ1-2; tentatively, D is TRBD1 (5 bases). From germline, CDR1 is GTSNPN and CDR2 SVGIG (reference sequence). V lost 4 bases and J lost 4, with 13 bases in between. The CDR3 is 13 amino acids. Here the CDR3 DNA reads TGTGCCTGGATCCGCCCAGGGCTCTATGGCTACACCTTC. Translation gives CAWIRPGLYGYTF.

This rearrangement joins TRBV25-1 to TRBJ2-3; 13 bases are shared with TRBD2. Germline values: CDR1 MGHDK, CDR2 SYGVNS. This CDR3 is 16 amino acids long. V shed 8 bases and J 1 base; nucleotides not matched to a gene: 6. CDR3 region: CASATGTSGGTDTQYF. CDR3 nucleotide sequence: TGTGCCAGCGCAACCGGGACTAGCGGGGGCACAGATACGCAGTATTTT.

The chain employs TRBV2 and TRBJ1-5; D is perhaps TRBD1 (6 bases). This CDR3 has 14 amino acids. Germline assignment: CDR1 SNHLY and CDR2 FYNNEI. Trimming stripped 6 bases from V and 9 bases from J, with 18 bases between. CDR3 region: CASSAGQTFGPQHF. DNA for the CDR3: TGTGCCAGCAGCGCCGGACAGACCTTCGGGCCCCAGCATTTT. The variable domain in full, with the rest retrieved from reference TRBV2 and TRBJ1-5, is EPEVTQTPSHQVTQMGQEVILRCVPISNHLYFYWYRQILGQKVEFLVSFYNNEISEKSEIFDDQFSVERPDGSNFTLKIRSTKLEDSAMYFCASSAGQTFGPQHFGDGTRLSIL.

The V and J genes are TRBV19 and TRBJ2-7, with D possibly TRBD2 on 7 matching bases. The germline gives CDR1 LNHDA, CDR2 SQIVND (reference sequence). V lost 7 bases and J 0 bases, leaving 16 bases between the germline ends. The CDR3 contains 15 residues. CDR3: CASKNAGAASYEQYF. In DNA form, the CDR3 reads TGTGCCAGTAAGAACGCGGGGGCTGCCTCCTACGAGCAGTACTTC.

V is TRBV7-3 and J is TRBJ2-5, with 7 positions matching TRBD1. V dropped 2 bases and J dropped 3; count of bases not matched to a gene: 0. CDR3 length equals 13 residues. CDR1 is SGHTA, CDR2 FQGTGA, per germline. The CDR3 DNA sequence: TGTGCCAGCAGCTTAGGGACAGAAGAGACCCAGTACTTC. This encodes CASSLGTEETQYF.

The rearrangement links TRBV4-1 to TRBJ2-7; TRBD2 agrees at 9 bases. V was pared by 4 bases and J by 5 bases, with 12 bases of the junction left unmatched. This CDR3 region has 16 residues. Germline V gene data show CDR1 as MGHRA and CDR2 as YSYEKL. The CDR3 DNA is TGCGCCAGCAGCCCTACCGGGACTAGCAATTTCCACGAGCAGTACTTC. Translation: CASSPTGTSNFHEQYF.

V usage is TRBV6-1 and J usage is TRBJ2-7; TRBD2 aligns across 9 bases. CDR1 MNHNS and CDR2 SASEGT come from the germline V gene. Trimming removed 2 bases from V and 7 bases from J; junction bases left unmatched: 12. This CDR3 has 16 amino acids. The CDR3 region is CASSERMASGDSEQYF. The CDR3 DNA reads TGTGCCAGCAGTGAAAGGATGGCTAGCGGGGATTCTGAGCAGTACTTC.

This clone was seen just once. The chain carries TRBV7-6 and TRBJ1-5, with 7 bases fitting TRBD1. The CDR3 has 15 amino acids. The J segment lost 0 bases and the V segment lost 5 bases, leaving 4 bases of the junction unmatched. In germline, CDR1 is SGHVS, CDR2 FNYEAQ. CDR3 residues: CASSRDSYSNQPQHF. The CDR3 nucleotides are TGTGCCAGCAGCCGGGACAGCTATAGCAATCAGCCCCAGCATTTT. The variable domain in full, with the rest retrieved from reference TRBV7-6 and TRBJ1-5, is GAGVSQSPRYKVTKRGQDVALRCDPISGHVSLYWYRQALGQGPEFLTYFNYEAQQDKSGLPNDRFSAERPEGSISTLTIQRTEQRDSAMYRCASSRDSYSNQPQHFGDGTRLSIL.

This rearrangement joins TRBV4-2 to TRBJ2-3; D gene ambiguous. In germline, CDR1 is LGHNA, CDR2 YNFKEQ. Trimming took 4 bases from V and 2 from J, leaving 13 bases between them. The CDR3 has 15 residues. CDR3 nucleotides: TGTGCCAGCAGCCTCCGAACAGCCGACACAGATACGCAGTATTTT. This translates into CASSLRTADTDTQYF.

This sequence joins TRBV11-2 and TRBJ2-4, with a tentative D call TRBD2 (6 bases). Germline-derived CDR1 and CDR2 are SGHAT and FQNNGV. Trimming removed 6 bases from V and 0 bases from J, with 9 bases in between. This CDR3 region has 14 residues. The CDR3 DNA follows: TGTGCCAGCAGTACCGGGGGAGCCAAAAACATTCAGTACTTC. Its protein is CASSTGGAKNIQYF.

The chain carries TRBV5-6 and TRBJ1-5; unclear D gene. The germline CDR1 and CDR2 sequences are SGHDT and YYEEEE. The germline V and J ends were trimmed by 1 base and 4 bases, with 6 bases remaining between them. This CDR3 comprises 13 residues. CDR3 sequence (DNA): TGTGCCAGCAGCTTGACGGGGAATCAGCCCCAGCATTTT. Amino acids: CASSLTGNQPQHF.

V usage is TRBV6-1 and J usage is TRBJ1-5; TRBD1 agrees at 9 bases. In germline, CDR1 is MNHNS, CDR2 SASEGT. The trim removed 8 bases at V and 3 bases at J, leaving 5 bases unmatched. CDR3 length: 14 amino acids. The CDR3 nucleotides read TGTGCCAGCTGGGGACAGGGTTTCAATCAGCCCCAGCATTTT. This translates into CASWGQGFNQPQHF.

The table lists this clone with a few counts. The chain is built from TRBV7-8 and TRBJ1-5; D is uncertain. The CDR3 has 15 amino acids. The germline gives CDR1 SGHVS, CDR2 FQNEAQ. V was trimmed by 1 base and J by 3 bases, leaving 10 bases between them. The CDR3 loop reads CASSLVPGSNQPQHF. The CDR3 bases are TGTGCCAGCAGCTTAGTGCCAGGTTCCAATCAGCCCCAGCATTTT. The whole variable domain, filled in from reference TRBV7-8 and TRBJ1-5, reads GAGVSQSPRYKVAKRGQDVALRCDPISGHVSLFWYQQALGQGPEFLTYFQNEAQLDKSGLPSDRFFAERPEGSVSTLKIQRTQQEDSAVYLCASSLVPGSNQPQHFGDGTRLSIL.

This sequence joins TRBV6-6 and TRBJ1-1, with D hard to call. The germline V gene has CDR1 MNHNY and CDR2 SVGAGI (reference sequence). Trimming took off 4 bases at V and 0 bases at J, with 12 bases between the two ends. The CDR3 sequence is 15 residues long. CDR3 sequence reads: CASSSKGGLNTEAFF. The CDR3 DNA sequence: TGTGCCAGCAGTTCCAAGGGAGGGTTGAACACTGAAGCTTTCTTT.

This clone was observed a handful of times. The V gene is TRBV6-1, the J gene TRBJ2-5, with 7 bases fitting TRBD2. Germline values: CDR1 MNHNS, CDR2 SASEGT. CDR3 length equals 14 residues. With 4 bases clipped from V and 6 bases from J, the junction kept 8 bases outside the gene matches. The CDR3, as DNA: TGTGCCAGCAGTGGCGGGAGCCAGTCGAAGACCCAGTACTTC. This sequence encodes CASSGGSQSKTQYF.

The V call is TRBV19, the J call TRBJ2-5; 9 positions match TRBD2. CDR1 and CDR2 (germline): LNHDA, SQIVND (reference sequence). The CDR3 has 17 amino acids. The V gene end was trimmed by 3 bases and the J gene end by 2 bases; junction bases not matched to a gene: 10. CDR3 loop: CASSILSSGARQETQYF. DNA for the CDR3: TGTGCCAGTAGTATCCTCTCTAGCGGGGCACGACAAGAGACCCAGTACTTC.

This chain links TRBV19 with TRBJ1-4, with a possible D match to TRBD1 (6 bases). The CDR3 length is 14 residues. V was clipped by 6 bases and J by 1 base, with 9 bases between them. In germline, CDR1 is LNHDA, CDR2 SQIVND (reference sequence). The CDR3 reads CASRPDRTNEKLFF. CDR3 DNA sequence: TGTGCCAGTAGGCCGGACAGAACTAATGAAAAACTGTTTTTT.

The genes are TRBV28 and TRBJ1-4; TRBD1 matches at 8 bases. This CDR3 contains 14 residues. Looked up from germline, CDR1 is MDHEN and CDR2 is SYDVKM. The J segment lost 10 bases and the V segment lost 6 bases, leaving 10 bases of the junction unmatched. The CDR3 sequence is CASSLGQGVGKLFF. Written as DNA, the CDR3 is TGTGCCAGCAGCCTTGGACAGGGCGTGGGAAAACTGTTTTTT.

This chain joins TRBV6-5 and TRBJ1-4; no clear D gene. The V gene lost 2 bases and the J gene lost 10 bases, with 17 bases spanning the gap. Germline V gene lookup returns CDR1 MNHEY and CDR2 SVGAGI. CDR3 length: 15 residues. Here the CDR3 DNA reads TGTGCCAGCAGTTACCAGACGGGTCATGTCGCAAAACTGTTTTTT. Its translation: CASSYQTGHVAKLFF.

The chain employs TRBV4-1 and TRBJ2-4; D possibly corresponds to TRBD2 (5 bases). CDR3 length: 18 amino acids. CDR1 is MGHRA and CDR2 is YSYEKL in the germline V gene. Trimming removed 0 bases at V and 1 base at J, with 16 bases between. The CDR3 DNA reads TGCGCCAGCAGCCAAGATCTCCAGACTTCGGGGGCCAAAAACATTCAGTACTTC. It specifies CASSQDLQTSGAKNIQYF.

The CDR3 DNA is TGTGCCAGCAGCTTACTCAGGCTGAACACCGGGGAGCTGTTTTTT. Its translation is CASSLLRLNTGELFF. This chain joins TRBV11-2 and TRBJ2-2; D is unclear. Trimming cost V 2 bases and J 1 base, with 8 bases left between them. CDR3 length: 15 residues. From germline, CDR1 is SGHAT and CDR2 FQNNGV.

The chain couples TRBV2 to TRBJ2-7, with D possibly TRBD1 on 6 matching bases. V was cut by 2 bases and J by 3 bases, with 8 bases left in between. The CDR3 runs 13 residues. Germline V gene lookup returns CDR1 SNHLY and CDR2 FYNNEI. CDR3: CASSERGNYEQYF. CDR3 sequence (DNA): TGTGCCAGCAGTGAAAGGGGGAACTACGAGCAGTACTTC.

This clone was seen just once. The J gene is TRBJ1-4, the V gene TRBV7-8; D is unresolved. V gave up 5 bases and J gave up 10 bases, with 17 bases separating them. Germline CDR1 is SGHVS and CDR2 is FQNEAQ. The CDR3 length is 14 residues. The CDR3: CASSKGPGFGKLFF. CDR3 coding DNA: TGTGCCAGCAGCAAAGGCCCCGGGTTTGGAAAACTGTTTTTT.

This sequence joins TRBV5-4 and TRBJ2-3, with D unclear. The CDR3 length is 12 residues. CDR1 and CDR2 from the germline V gene are SGHNT and YYREEE (reference sequence). V lost 2 bases and J 8 bases, leaving 9 bases between the germline ends. The CDR3 is CASSFESSTQYF. The CDR3 nucleotides read TGTGCCAGCAGCTTCGAGTCGAGTACGCAGTATTTT.

This rearrangement joins TRBV19 to TRBJ1-1, with 8 nucleotides matching TRBD1. The germline V gene encodes CDR1 LNHDA and CDR2 SQIVND (reference sequence). J gave up 4 bases and V 6 bases, and 16 bases lay outside the gene matches. The CDR3 spans 17 residues. CDR3 residues: CASSQGQASLRGTEAFF. CDR3 DNA sequence: TGTGCCAGTAGCCAGGGACAGGCGTCGCTTCGGGGCACTGAAGCTTTCTTT.

The chain couples TRBV9 to TRBJ2-3; no clear D. The CDR3 is 14 amino acids. The V end lost 4 bases, the J end lost 2 bases, and 11 bases lay between the germline ends. The germline V gene has CDR1 SGDLS and CDR2 YYNGEE. DNA of the CDR3: TGTGCCAGCAGCCCCCGACACCTCACAGATACGCAGTATTTT. Translating it yields CASSPRHLTDTQYF.

This chain connects TRBV19 to TRBJ2-5; D may be TRBD2 (6 bases). In germline, CDR1 is LNHDA, CDR2 SQIVND (reference sequence). The V and J ends lost 1 base and 5 bases respectively, with 8 bases between them. The length of the CDR3 is 13 residues. CDR3 nucleotide sequence: TGTGCCAGTAGTATAGGTCGGGGGGAGACCCAGTACTTC. As protein: CASSIGRGETQYF.